Below are 5 T cell receptor beta chains sequenced from a single sample in a study of blood T cells in healthy people across ages. A second 7 to 11 cycle PCR used barcoded and J-beta primers. In TCRdb, the 5' RACE reads were re-called with MiXCR into one record per CDR3 protein. This sample has about 800,000 distinct CDR3 sequences, with about three fifths found just once. The sample taken for sequencing was blood. These receptors all stem from a man aged 25-45 years in good health.

The sample holds a few counts of this clonotype. This sequence joins TRBV6-5 and TRBJ2-1; a possible D gene is TRBD2 (6 bases). V dropped 0 bases and J dropped 4 bases, with 10 bases sitting between them. The CDR3 totals 15 residues. Germline values: CDR1 MNHEY, CDR2 SVGAGI. The CDR3 nucleotides read TGTGCCAGCAGTTACTCAAGCGGGCTTTACAATGAGCAGTTCTTC. The encoded protein is CASSYSSGLYNEQFF.

The genes are TRBV7-2 and TRBJ2-7, with 8 nucleotides matching TRBD1. Germline assignment: CDR1 SGHTA and CDR2 FQGNSA. Germline trimming cut 6 bases from V and 5 bases from J; bases unmatched to any gene: 9. The CDR3 totals 14 residues. The CDR3 here is CASSSNGQGDEQYF. CDR3 bases: TGTGCCAGCAGTTCGAACGGACAGGGCGACGAGCAGTACTTC.

This clonotype appeared once. The chain is built from TRBV10-3 and TRBJ2-1; maybe TRBD2 (5 bases). This CDR3 contains 17 residues. Germline V gene data show CDR1 as ENHRY and CDR2 as SYGVKD. With 2 bases removed from V and 6 bases from J, the gap between germline ends came to 20 bases. CDR3 sequence reads: CAISERGGFYLSNEQFF. The DNA of the CDR3 is TGTGCCATCAGTGAGCGTGGCGGGTTCTACCTCTCCAATGAGCAGTTCTTC.

This clonotype was detected only once. CDR3 amino acids: CSASRTENTEAFF. DNA of the CDR3: TGCAGTGCTTCCCGGACAGAGAACACTGAAGCTTTCTTT. The V call is TRBV20-1, the J call TRBJ1-1; D may be TRBD1 (6 bases). The V end lost 5 bases, the J end lost 1 base, and 11 bases lay between the germline ends. Germline values: CDR1 DFQATT, CDR2 SNEGSKA (reference sequence). The CDR3 runs 13 residues.

The V gene is TRBV28, the J gene TRBJ2-2; 8 bases fit TRBD1. Germline V gene lookup returns CDR1 MDHEN and CDR2 SYDVKM. V shed 6 bases and J 4 bases; nucleotides not matched to a gene: 7. The CDR3 runs to 15 residues. The CDR3 DNA reads TGTGCCAGCAGCCTGCAGGGGGCGGGCACCGGGGAGCTGTTTTTT. Translation gives CASSLQGAGTGELFF.